This T cell receptor beta chain was captured by sequencing in a study of shared clonotypes between healthy human individuals. Germline-derived CDR1 and CDR2 are SGDLS and YYNGEE. This CDR3 contains 15 residues. V was shortened by 3 bases and J by 2 bases, with 13 bases between the two germline ends. CD45RO-negative, CCR7-positively selected cells formed the naive CD8 fraction, excluding terminally differentiated effector memory CD45RA+ cells. Here immunoSEQ multiplex PCR was the method, and the copy in TCRdb shows in-frame clones only, minus some. The sample has roughly 2.1 million clones, roughly 91% seen once.

The clonotype comes from a man aged 18 to 29 in good health. Some clones in this sample may be carry-over from other donors' samples. This chain links TRBV9 with TRBJ2-3; D could derive from TRBD1 or TRBD2 (5 bases each). The sequencing input was naive CD8+ T cells from PBMCs. The DNA for the CDR3 is TGTGCCAGCAGCGGGGGGACGGTAAACACAGATACGCAGTATTTT. This codes for CASSGGTVNTDTQYF.